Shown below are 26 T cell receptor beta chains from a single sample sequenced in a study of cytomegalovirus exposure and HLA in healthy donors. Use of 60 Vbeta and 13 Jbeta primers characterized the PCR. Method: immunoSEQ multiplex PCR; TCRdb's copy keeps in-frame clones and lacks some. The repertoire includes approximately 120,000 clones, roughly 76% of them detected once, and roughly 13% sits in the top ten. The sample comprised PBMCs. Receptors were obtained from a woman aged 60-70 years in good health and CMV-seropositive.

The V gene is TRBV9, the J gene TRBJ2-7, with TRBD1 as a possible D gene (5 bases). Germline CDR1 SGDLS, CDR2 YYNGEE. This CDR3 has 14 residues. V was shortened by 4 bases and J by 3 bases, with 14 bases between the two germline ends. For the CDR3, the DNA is TGTGCCAGCAGCCCCTCTAGTCAGGGCTACGAGCAGTACTTC. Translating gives CASSPSSQGYEQYF. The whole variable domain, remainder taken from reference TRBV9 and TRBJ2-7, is DSGVTQTPKHLITATGQRVTLRCSPRSGDLSVYWYQQSLDQGLQFLIQYYNGEERAKGNILERFSAQQFPDLHSELNLSSLELGDSALYFCASSPSSQGYEQYFGPGTRLTVT.

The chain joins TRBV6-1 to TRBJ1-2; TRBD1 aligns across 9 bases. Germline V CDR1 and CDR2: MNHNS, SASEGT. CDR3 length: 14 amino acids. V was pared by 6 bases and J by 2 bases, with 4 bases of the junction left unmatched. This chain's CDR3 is CASRGTGNNYGYTF. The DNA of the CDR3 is TGTGCCAGCAGGGGGACAGGGAACAACTATGGCTACACCTTC.

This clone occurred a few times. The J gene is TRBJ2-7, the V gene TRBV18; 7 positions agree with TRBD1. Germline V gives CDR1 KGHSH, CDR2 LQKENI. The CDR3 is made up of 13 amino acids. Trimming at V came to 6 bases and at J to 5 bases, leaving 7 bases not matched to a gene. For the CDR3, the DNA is TGTGCCAGCTCTCCCGGGACAGCCGACGAGCAGTACTTC. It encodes CASSPGTADEQYF.

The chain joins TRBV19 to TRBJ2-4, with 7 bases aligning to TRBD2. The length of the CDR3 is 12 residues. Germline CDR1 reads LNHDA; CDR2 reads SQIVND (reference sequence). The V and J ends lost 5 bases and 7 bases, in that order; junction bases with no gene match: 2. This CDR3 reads CASSWGGNIQYF. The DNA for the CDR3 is TGTGCCAGTAGTTGGGGAGGGAACATTCAGTACTTC.

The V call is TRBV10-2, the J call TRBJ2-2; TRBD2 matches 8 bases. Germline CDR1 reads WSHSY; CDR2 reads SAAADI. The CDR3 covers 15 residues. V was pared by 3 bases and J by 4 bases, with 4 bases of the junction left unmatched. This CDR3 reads CASSDPSGSTGELFF. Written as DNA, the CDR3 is TGCGCCAGCAGTGACCCCAGCGGGAGCACCGGGGAGCTGTTTTTT.

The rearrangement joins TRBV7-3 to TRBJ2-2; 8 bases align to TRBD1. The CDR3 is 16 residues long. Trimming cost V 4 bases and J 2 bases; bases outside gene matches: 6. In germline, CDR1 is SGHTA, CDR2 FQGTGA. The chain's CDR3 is CASSSYGTGNTGELFF. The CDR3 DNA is TGTGCCAGCAGCTCGTACGGGACAGGAAACACCGGGGAGCTGTTTTTT. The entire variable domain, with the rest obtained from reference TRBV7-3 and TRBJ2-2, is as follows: GAGVSQTPSNKVTEKGKYVELRCDPISGHTALYWYRQSLGQGPEFLIYFQGTGAADDSGLPNDRFFAVRPEGSVSTLKIQRTERGDSAVYLCASSSYGTGNTGELFFGEGSRLTVL.

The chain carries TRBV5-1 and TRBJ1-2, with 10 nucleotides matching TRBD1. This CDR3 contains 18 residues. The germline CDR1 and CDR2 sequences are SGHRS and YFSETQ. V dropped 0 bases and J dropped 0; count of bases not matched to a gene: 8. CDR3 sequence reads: CASSLGGTGVPSNYGYTF. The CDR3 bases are TGCGCCAGCAGCTTGGGAGGGACAGGGGTCCCATCTAACTATGGCTACACCTTC.

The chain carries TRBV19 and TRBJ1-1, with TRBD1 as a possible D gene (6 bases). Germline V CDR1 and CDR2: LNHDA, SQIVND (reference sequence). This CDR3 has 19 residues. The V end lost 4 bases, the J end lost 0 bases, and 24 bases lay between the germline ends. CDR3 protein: CASSKDGGYGRPMNTEAFF. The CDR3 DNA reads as TGTGCCAGTAGTAAGGATGGGGGCTACGGCCGTCCGATGAACACTGAAGCTTTCTTT.

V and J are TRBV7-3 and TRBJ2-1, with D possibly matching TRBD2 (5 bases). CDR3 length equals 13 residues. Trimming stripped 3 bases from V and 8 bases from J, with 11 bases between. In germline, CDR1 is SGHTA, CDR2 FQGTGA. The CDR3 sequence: CASSFTRTYEQFF. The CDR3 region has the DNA TGTGCCAGCAGCTTCACTAGAACGTATGAGCAGTTCTTC.

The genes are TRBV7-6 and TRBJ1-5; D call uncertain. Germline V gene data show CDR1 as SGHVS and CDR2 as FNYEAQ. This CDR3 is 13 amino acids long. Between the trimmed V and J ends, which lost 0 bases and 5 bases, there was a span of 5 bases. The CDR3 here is CASSLAADQPQHF. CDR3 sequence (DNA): TGTGCCAGCAGCTTAGCTGCGGATCAGCCCCAGCATTTT.

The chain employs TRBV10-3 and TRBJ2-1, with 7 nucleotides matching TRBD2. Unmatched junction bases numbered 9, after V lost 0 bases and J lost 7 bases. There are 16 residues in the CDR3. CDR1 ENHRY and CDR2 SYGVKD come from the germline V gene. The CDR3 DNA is TGTGCCATCAGTGAGTCTGGCCTAGCGGCCGGGAATGAGCAGTTCTTC. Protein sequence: CAISESGLAAGNEQFF.

For the CDR3, the DNA is TGTGCCAGCTCAGGCCGACAGAGTCAGACTGAAGCTTTCTTT. Translated, it gives CASSGRQSQTEAFF. The gene calls are TRBV18 and TRBJ1-1, with D tentatively TRBD1 (5 bases). Germline CDR1 is KGHSH and CDR2 is LQKENI. V was clipped by 5 bases and J by 5 bases, with 15 bases between them. The CDR3 totals 14 residues.

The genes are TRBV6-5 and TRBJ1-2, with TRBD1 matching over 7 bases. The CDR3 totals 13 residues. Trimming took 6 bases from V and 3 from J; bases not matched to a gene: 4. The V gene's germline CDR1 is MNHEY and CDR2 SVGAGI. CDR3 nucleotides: TGTGCCAGCAGAAGGGACAGAGACTATGGCTACACCTTC. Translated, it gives CASRRDRDYGYTF.

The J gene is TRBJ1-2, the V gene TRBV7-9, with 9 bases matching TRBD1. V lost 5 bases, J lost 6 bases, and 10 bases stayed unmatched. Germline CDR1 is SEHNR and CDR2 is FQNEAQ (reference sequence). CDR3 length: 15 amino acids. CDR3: CASSPGTGRADGYTF. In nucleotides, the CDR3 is TGTGCCAGCAGCCCAGGGACAGGGAGGGCTGATGGCTACACCTTC.

The CDR3 loop is CASSPVGRDTIYF. In nucleotides, the CDR3 is TGTGCCAGCTCACCCGTCGGGAGGGACACCATATATTTT. The J gene is TRBJ1-3, the V gene TRBV18, with D unclear. Looked up from germline, CDR1 is KGHSH and CDR2 is LQKENI. The CDR3 covers 13 residues. Trimming stripped 3 bases from V and 8 bases from J, with 11 bases between.

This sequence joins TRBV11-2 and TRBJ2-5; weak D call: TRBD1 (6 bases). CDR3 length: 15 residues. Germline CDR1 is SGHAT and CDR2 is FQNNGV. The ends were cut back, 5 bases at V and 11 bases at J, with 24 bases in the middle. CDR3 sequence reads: CASSRRTVGFDEQYF. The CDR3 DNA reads TGTGCCAGCAGCCGACGGACAGTTGGGTTTGATGAGCAGTACTTC.

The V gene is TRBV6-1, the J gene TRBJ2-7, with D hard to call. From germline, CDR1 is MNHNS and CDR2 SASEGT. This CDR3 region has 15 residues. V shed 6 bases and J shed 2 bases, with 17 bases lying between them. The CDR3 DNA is TGTGCCAGCAGCTCTCTTGGCTCTTCCCCCTACGAGCAGTACTTC. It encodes CASSSLGSSPYEQYF.

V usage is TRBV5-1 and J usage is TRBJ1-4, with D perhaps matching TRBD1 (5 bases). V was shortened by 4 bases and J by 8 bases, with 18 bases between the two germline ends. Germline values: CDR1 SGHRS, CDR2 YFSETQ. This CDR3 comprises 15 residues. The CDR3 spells CASSTHGTPGEKLFF. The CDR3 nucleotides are TGCGCCAGCAGCACCCACGGGACTCCAGGAGAAAAACTGTTTTTT.

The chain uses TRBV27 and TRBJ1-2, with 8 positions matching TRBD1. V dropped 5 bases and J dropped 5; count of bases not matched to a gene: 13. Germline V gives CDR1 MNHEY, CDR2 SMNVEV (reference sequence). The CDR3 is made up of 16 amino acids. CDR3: CASSPRGTGISYGYTF. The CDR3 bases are TGTGCCAGCAGTCCCCGGGGGACAGGCATCTCTTATGGCTACACCTTC.

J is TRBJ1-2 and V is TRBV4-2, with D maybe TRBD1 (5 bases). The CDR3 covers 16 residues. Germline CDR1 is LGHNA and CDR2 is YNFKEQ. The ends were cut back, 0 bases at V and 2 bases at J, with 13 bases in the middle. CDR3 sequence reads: CASSQDLRGLNYGYTF. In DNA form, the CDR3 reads TGTGCCAGCAGCCAAGATTTACGGGGGTTGAACTATGGCTACACCTTC.

This CDR3 is CASSLLGGTGGHYEQYF. Here the CDR3 DNA reads TGTGCCAGCAGCTTATTGGGAGGGACAGGGGGCCACTACGAGCAGTACTTC. This chain links TRBV7-9 with TRBJ2-7, with TRBD1 matching over 12 bases. This CDR3 is 17 amino acids long. The ends lost 2 bases at V and 3 bases at J; junction bases unmatched: 8. CDR1 is SEHNR and CDR2 is FQNEAQ in the germline V gene (reference sequence).

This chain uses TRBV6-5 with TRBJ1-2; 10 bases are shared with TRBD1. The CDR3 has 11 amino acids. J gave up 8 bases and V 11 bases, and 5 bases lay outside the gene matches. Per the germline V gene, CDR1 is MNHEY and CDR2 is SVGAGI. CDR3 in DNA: TGTGCCGCGACAGGGGGCTGGGGCTACACCTTC. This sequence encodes CAATGGWGYTF.

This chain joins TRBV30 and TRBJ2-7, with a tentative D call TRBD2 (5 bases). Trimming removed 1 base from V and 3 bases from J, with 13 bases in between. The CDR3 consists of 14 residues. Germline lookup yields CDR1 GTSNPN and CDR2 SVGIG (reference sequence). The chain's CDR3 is CAWSGQTRVYEQYF. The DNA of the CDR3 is TGTGCCTGGAGTGGACAAACGAGGGTCTACGAGCAGTACTTC.

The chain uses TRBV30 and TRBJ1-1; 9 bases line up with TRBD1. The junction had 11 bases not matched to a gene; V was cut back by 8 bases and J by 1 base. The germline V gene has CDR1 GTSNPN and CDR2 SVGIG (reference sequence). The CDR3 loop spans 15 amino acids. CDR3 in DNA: TGTGCCATATACCCCCCGGGACAGGGGAACACTGAAGCTTTCTTT. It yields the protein CAIYPPGQGNTEAFF. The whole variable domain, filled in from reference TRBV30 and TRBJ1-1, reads SQTIHQWPATLVQPVGSPLSLECTVEGTSNPNLYWYRQAAGRGLQLLFYSVGIGQISSEVPQNLSASRPQDRQFILSSKKLLLSDSGFYLCAIYPPGQGNTEAFFGQGTRLTVV.

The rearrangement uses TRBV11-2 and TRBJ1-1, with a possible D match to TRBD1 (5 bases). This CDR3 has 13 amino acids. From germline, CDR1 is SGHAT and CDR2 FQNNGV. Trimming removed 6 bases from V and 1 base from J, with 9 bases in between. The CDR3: CASSEQENTEAFF. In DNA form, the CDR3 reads TGTGCCAGCAGTGAACAGGAGAACACTGAAGCTTTCTTT.

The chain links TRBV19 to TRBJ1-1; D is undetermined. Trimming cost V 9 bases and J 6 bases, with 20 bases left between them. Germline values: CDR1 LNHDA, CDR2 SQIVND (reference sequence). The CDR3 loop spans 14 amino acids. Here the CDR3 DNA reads TGTGCCAGCGCCGGGTCTGGGAGGTGGGCTGAAGCTTTCTTT. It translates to CASAGSGRWAEAFF. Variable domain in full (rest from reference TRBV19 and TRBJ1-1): DGGITQSPKYLFRKEGQNVTLSCEQNLNHDAMYWYRQDPGQGLRLIYYSQIVNDFQKGDIAEGYSVSREKKESFPLTVTSAQKNPTAFYLCASAGSGRWAEAFFGQGTRLTVV.